This TCR beta chain was recorded in a study of T cell responses to AZD1222 COVID-19 vaccine. V lost 3 bases to trimming and J lost 5 bases; unmatched junction nucleotides: 2. Per the germline V gene, CDR1 is SQVTM and CDR2 is ANQGSEA. CDR3 size: 13 residues. Some clones are missing from TCRdb's copy, which holds only in-frame ones; the method was immunoSEQ multiplex PCR. The top ten hold 1.5% of the sample, which has about 160,000 clones, about nine tenths seen once. About this clone: Its antigen is undetermined.

Overall study results and limits: The peak T cell response came first, and repertoires were sampled only after it. Across spike, vaccine-associated CD4 TCRs were found, dominant at 160-218 and 743-854. Variant regions that are unmutated are reportedly the target of nearly half of spike-specific TCRs. Donors were chiefly white British, with a greater number of females, and clonal diversity was perhaps underestimated.

The specimen comprised peripheral blood, sampled on day 0 of AZD1222 vaccination. The TCR was taken from an adult in good health. The chain couples TRBV29-1 to TRBJ1-2, with 11 bases lining up with TRBD1. This chain's CDR3 is CSVDWDRGYGYTF. In nucleotides, the CDR3 is TGCAGCGTTGACTGGGACAGGGGGTATGGCTACACCTTC.